The source of this TCR beta chain is a study of blood T cell repertoires in COVID-19. Study at large: The analysed material was cDNA or gDNA that came from T cells, B-cell-depleted T cells, or PBMCs.

The CDR3 has 15 amino acids. Trimming cost V 5 bases and J 6 bases; bases outside gene matches: 8. The V gene's germline CDR1 is MNHEY and CDR2 SMNVEV (reference sequence). The data were produced by immunoSEQ multiplex PCR, yet TCRdb's version contains in-frame clones alone and is incomplete. Of approximately 230,000 clones in the sample, roughly 84% were seen once. The sequence was collected from a woman aged 40 to 50 with active or convalescent COVID-19. Sequenced: peripheral blood. The chain links TRBV27 to TRBJ2-3; 10 bases map to TRBD2. CDR3 loop: CASSPSGGVYDTQYF. In DNA form, the CDR3 reads TGTGCCAGCAGTCCGAGCGGGGGGGTTTACGATACGCAGTATTTT.